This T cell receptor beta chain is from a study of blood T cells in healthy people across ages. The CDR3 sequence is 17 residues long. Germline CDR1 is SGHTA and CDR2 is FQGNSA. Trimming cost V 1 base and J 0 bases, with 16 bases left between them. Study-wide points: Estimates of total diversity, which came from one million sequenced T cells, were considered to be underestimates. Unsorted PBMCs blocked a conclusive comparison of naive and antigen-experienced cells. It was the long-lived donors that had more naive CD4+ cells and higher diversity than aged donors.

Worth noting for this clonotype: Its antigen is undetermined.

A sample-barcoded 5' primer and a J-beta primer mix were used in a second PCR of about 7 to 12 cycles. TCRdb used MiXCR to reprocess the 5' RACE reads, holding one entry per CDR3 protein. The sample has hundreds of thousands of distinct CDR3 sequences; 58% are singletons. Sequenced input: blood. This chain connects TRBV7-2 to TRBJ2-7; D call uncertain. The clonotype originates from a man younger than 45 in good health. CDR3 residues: CASSLDGSGSPSYEQYF. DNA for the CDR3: TGTGCCAGCAGCTTAGATGGTTCAGGTAGCCCCTCCTACGAGCAGTACTTC.